This T cell receptor beta chain was obtained from a study of T cell responses to AZD1222 COVID-19 vaccine. Study observations and caveats: Donors were mostly white British, more females; clonal diversity possibly underestimated. The study found vaccine-associated CD4 TCRs spanning spike, dominant at 160-218 and 743-854. An increase in Spike-specific TCR breadth and depth was observed after two AZD1222 doses.

Generated by immunoSEQ multiplex PCR, the TCRdb table keeps only in-frame clones and is missing some. The table records some 130,000 clones, just over 85% of them present only once. The table lists this clone with a count of one. The antigen is unknown. The CDR3 runs 14 residues. V trimming: 7 bases; J trimming: 2 bases; junction bases outside the gene matches: 7. CDR1 is LNHDA, CDR2 SQIVND, per germline (reference sequence). The genes are TRBV19 and TRBJ2-7; 8 bases line up with TRBD1. The TCR originated in an adult in good health. Sequencing was performed on peripheral blood, taken on day 0 of MenACWY control vaccination. The CDR3 region is CASNPNRGAYEQYF. As DNA, the CDR3 is TGTGCCAGTAACCCCAACAGGGGGGCCTACGAGCAGTACTTC.